Shown below are 5 T cell receptor beta chains from a single sample sequenced in a study of T cells in Graves' hyperthyroidism and ophthalmopathy. The CDR3 regions of TCR beta were amplified from RNA transcripts. First-round RT-PCR targeting the TCR CDR3 was performed with the HTBI primer set. In TCRdb, the multiplex PCR reads were re-called with MiXCR into one record per CDR3 protein. The sample consists of about 640,000 distinct CDR3 sequences, under 25% of them appearing once. The sample taken for sequencing was blood. Every receptor here comes from a man aged 25 to 45 with Graves' ophthalmopathy.

This clonotype was observed many times. V usage is TRBV20-1 and J usage is TRBJ1-1, with unresolved D. The CDR3 is made up of 12 amino acids. Germline V gene data show CDR1 as DFQATT and CDR2 as SNEGSKA (reference sequence). With 3 bases removed from V and 1 base from J, the gap between germline ends came to 6 bases. CDR3 DNA: TGCAGTGCTAGGCGCCAGAACACTGAAGCTTTCTTT. Its translation: CSARRQNTEAFF.

This chain links TRBV7-9 with TRBJ1-2; D is perhaps TRBD1 (5 bases). V was shortened by 3 bases and J by 8 bases, with 19 bases between the two germline ends. Germline V gene sequence: CDR1 SEHNR, CDR2 FQNEAQ (reference sequence). The CDR3 sequence is 15 residues long. The DNA of the CDR3 is TGTGCCAGCAGCTTCGGGGACTCCGGTCGTGAGGGCTACACCTTC. Encoded protein: CASSFGDSGREGYTF.

This clonotype was counted at least ten times. The V and J genes are TRBV5-5 and TRBJ2-2; 16 bases are a match to TRBD2. The CDR3 covers 17 residues. CDR1 SGHKS and CDR2 YYEKEE come from the germline V gene (reference sequence). V lost 4 bases and J lost 3; bases outside the gene matches: 3. Written as DNA, the CDR3 is TGTGCCAGCAGCCTGGGACTAGCGGGAGGGGACACCGGGGAGCTGTTTTTT. Residues: CASSLGLAGGDTGELFF.

There are a few counts of this clonotype. The chain links TRBV20-1 to TRBJ2-2; 8 positions match TRBD1. CDR3 length: 12 amino acids. Germline trimming cut 6 bases from V and 6 bases from J; bases unmatched to any gene: 3. The germline gives CDR1 DFQATT, CDR2 SNEGSKA (reference sequence). Here the CDR3 reads CSAKTGAGELFF. The CDR3 nucleotides read TGCAGTGCAAAGACAGGGGCCGGGGAGCTGTTTTTT.

The chain joins TRBV10-1 to TRBJ2-1; D may be TRBD2 (6 bases). The germline V and J ends were trimmed by 0 bases and 2 bases, with 14 bases remaining between them. The CDR3 runs 17 residues. Germline V gives CDR1 WNHNN, CDR2 SYGVQD (reference sequence). The CDR3 region is CASSESNPAGPYNEQFF. CDR3 coding DNA: TGCGCCAGCAGTGAGTCGAATCCAGCGGGTCCCTACAATGAGCAGTTCTTC.